This TCR beta chain was retrieved from a study of blood T cell repertoires in COVID-19. The CDR3 spans 13 residues. V was pared by 5 bases and J by 0 bases, with 7 bases between. The V gene's germline CDR1 is SGHTA and CDR2 FQGTGA. Measured with immunoSEQ multiplex PCR; TCRdb has only the in-frame clones, and not every one. This repertoire shows 30,000 to 40,000 clones, 85% found once; its top ten account for 17%. This clone appeared a few times. The sample comprised peripheral blood. The chain uses TRBV7-3 and TRBJ1-1; D is unresolved. The TCR originated in a woman in her fifties or sixties with active COVID-19. The CDR3 nucleotides read TGTGCCAGCAGCGAGACAATGAACACTGAAGCTTTCTTT. Its protein product is CASSETMNTEAFF. Combining the CDR3 with reference TRBV7-3 and TRBJ1-1 gives the whole variable domain GAGVSQTPSNKVTEKGKYVELRCDPISGHTALYWYRQSLGQGPEFLIYFQGTGAADDSGLPNDRFFAVRPEGSVSTLKIQRTERGDSAVYLCASSETMNTEAFFGQGTRLTVV.